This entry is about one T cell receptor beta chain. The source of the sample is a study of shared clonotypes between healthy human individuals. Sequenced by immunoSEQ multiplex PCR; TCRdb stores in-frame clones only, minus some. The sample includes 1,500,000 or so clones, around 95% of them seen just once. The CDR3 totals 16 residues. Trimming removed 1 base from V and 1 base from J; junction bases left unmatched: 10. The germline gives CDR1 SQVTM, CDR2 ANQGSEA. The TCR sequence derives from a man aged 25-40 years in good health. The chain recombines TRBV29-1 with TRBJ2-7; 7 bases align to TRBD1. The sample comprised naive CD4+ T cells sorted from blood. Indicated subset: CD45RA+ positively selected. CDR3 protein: CSVEVGDRVFSYEQYF. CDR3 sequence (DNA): TGCAGCGTTGAAGTTGGGGACAGAGTATTTTCCTACGAGCAGTACTTC.